A selection of T cell receptor beta chains follows, all from one sample in a study of resident and recirculating memory T cells in vitiligo. Sequencing was performed with immunoSEQ multiplex PCR; in TCRdb, only in-frame clones are kept and a portion is missing. The sample yields about 76,000 clones, around 92% seen once. The sample was blood. These TCRs come from a male donor with vitiligo. The CDR3 runs from the conserved cysteine through the conserved F or W. The D gene is left open where the match is weak. Rows may omit the clone size; those that give it use once, few, many or a size class.

>-|TRBV6-1|TRBJ2-7|TRBD1
CASREYRQGLYEQYF
TGTGCCAGCAGGGAATACAGACAGGGGTTATACGAGCAGTACTTC
>-|TRBV2|TRBJ1-5|-
CASSEMADYQPQHF
TGTGCCAGCAGTGAAATGGCAGACTATCAGCCCCAGCATTTT
>-|TRBV28|TRBJ2-3|TRBD2
CASSSLLTSPRDTQYF
TGTGCCAGCAGTTCCTTACTGACTAGCCCTCGGGATACGCAGTATTTT
>-|TRBV27|TRBJ2-3|-
CASTSQLSGSTDTQYF
TGTGCCAGCACATCCCAACTGAGCGGAAGCACAGATACGCAGTATTTT
>-|TRBV28|TRBJ1-5|-
CASSFGLGGQPQHF
TGTGCCAGCAGTTTCGGGCTCGGGGGGCAGCCCCAGCATTTT
>-|TRBV27|TRBJ1-1|-
CASSLSPKGKPNTEAFF
TGTGCCAGCAGTTTATCCCCAAAGGGGAAACCGAACACTGAAGCTTTCTTT
>-|TRBV29-1|TRBJ2-6|-
CSVVGSGANVLTF
TGCAGCGTTGTCGGTTCCGGGGCCAACGTCCTGACTTTC
>-|TRBV7-2|TRBJ2-1|TRBD2
CASSLAHLAGGPGGDEQFF
TGTGCCAGCAGCTTAGCGCACCTAGCGGGAGGGCCGGGGGGTGATGAGCAGTTCTTC
>-|TRBV12-5|TRBJ2-1|TRBD2
CASGLASLLAGKYNEQFF
TGTGCTAGTGGTTTGGCCTCACTACTAGCGGGGAAGTACAATGAGCAGTTCTTC
>-|TRBV5-1|TRBJ2-5|TRBD2
CASSFGLAGGYQETQYF
TGCGCCAGCAGCTTTGGACTAGCGGGAGGGTACCAAGAGACCCAGTACTTC
>once|TRBV27|TRBJ1-2|TRBD1
CASSLGTGPVGYTF
TGTGCCAGCAGTTTGGGGACAGGGCCGGTGGGCTACACCTTC
>-|TRBV11-3|TRBJ2-3|TRBD2
CASRPGTSGRSTDTQYF
TGTGCCAGCAGACCCGGGACTAGCGGGAGGAGCACAGATACGCAGTATTTT
>-|TRBV6-1|TRBJ1-3|-
CASSEEVGGAGNTIYF
TGTGCCAGCAGTGAAGAGGTTGGGGGGGCTGGAAACACCATATATTTT
>-|TRBV6-5|TRBJ2-7|-
CASSDSGGAYEQYF
TGTGCCAGCAGCGATTCGGGGGGCGCCTACGAGCAGTACTTC
>-|TRBV11-3|TRBJ2-7|-
CASSSLRVGEQYF
TGTGCCAGCAGCTCCTTAAGAGTCGGCGAGCAGTACTTC
>few|TRBV28|TRBJ2-7|-
CASSPEGPYEQYF
TGTGCCAGCAGCCCGGAGGGGCCCTACGAGCAGTACTTC
>-|TRBV30|TRBJ1-2|-
CAWVPGLTPYGYTF
TGTGCCTGGGTACCGGGACTAACCCCCTATGGCTACACCTTC
>-|TRBV6-5|TRBJ2-7|-
CASKPNTGRYEQYF
TGTGCCAGCAAACCCAATACAGGAAGGTACGAGCAGTACTTC
>-|TRBV7-9|TRBJ2-2|-
CASSFPTGELFF
TGTGCCAGCAGCTTTCCAACCGGGGAGCTGTTTTTT
>-|TRBV28|TRBJ2-2|TRBD1
CASRKNRGTGELFF
TGTGCCAGCAGGAAAAACAGGGGTACCGGGGAGCTGTTTTTT